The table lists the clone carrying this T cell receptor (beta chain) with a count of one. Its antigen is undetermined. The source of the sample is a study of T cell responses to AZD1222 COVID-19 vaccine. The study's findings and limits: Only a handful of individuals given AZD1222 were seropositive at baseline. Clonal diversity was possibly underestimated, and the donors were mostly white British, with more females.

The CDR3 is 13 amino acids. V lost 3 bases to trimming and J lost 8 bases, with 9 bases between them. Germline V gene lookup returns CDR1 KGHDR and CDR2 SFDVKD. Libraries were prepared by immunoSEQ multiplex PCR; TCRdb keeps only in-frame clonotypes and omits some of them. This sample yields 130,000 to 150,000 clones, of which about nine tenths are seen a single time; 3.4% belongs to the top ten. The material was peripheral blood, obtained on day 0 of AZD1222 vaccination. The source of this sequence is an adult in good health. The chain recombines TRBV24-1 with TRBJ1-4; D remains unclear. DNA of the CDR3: TGTGCCACCAGTGATACTCAAGGAGAAAAACTGTTTTTT. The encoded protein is CATSDTQGEKLFF.